Listed here is a single TCR beta chain. Its specificity is unknown. CDR3 length: 12 residues. Germline assignment: CDR1 MNHNS and CDR2 SASEGT. After removal of 6 bases from V and 5 bases from J, the junction contained 2 bases not matched to a gene. TCRdb keeps only in-frame clones here, not all; method: immunoSEQ multiplex PCR. The sample lists about 600,000 clones; approximately 97% were seen once. This sample was taken from a study of shared clonotypes between healthy human individuals. In the study overall: Samples came from two female and a few male donors aged 18 to 49. Three CD4 naive, three CD4 memory, two CD8 naive and one CD8 memory plate were used per donor. Study results and limitations: A reduction in generation probabilities was seen for non-shared clonotypes relative to those shared by all four donors.

The investigators split CD4+ cells into a CD45RA+ naive subset and a CD45RA-negative memory subset. This receptor was identified in a woman in her twenties or thirties in good health. This sequence joins TRBV6-1 and TRBJ2-5; 8 bases align to TRBD1. The sequenced material came from naive CD4+ T cells sorted from blood. Subset specified: CD45RA+ positively selected. The CDR3 sequence is CASRDRVETQYF. The CDR3 DNA is TGTGCCAGCAGGGACAGGGTGGAGACCCAGTACTTC.